Listed here are 28 T cell receptor beta chains from one sample, sequenced in a study of OX40 agonist ivuxolimab in advanced cancers. TCRdb's table, derived via immunoSEQ multiplex PCR, lists solely in-frame clones and lacks some. The table shows tens of thousands of clones, with around 93% occurring only once. The specimen was CD4+ or CD8+ T cells sorted from blood, collected in a trial of the OX40 agonist ivuxolimab. Receptors were obtained from an adult with an advanced solid tumor such as melanoma, head and neck, liver or kidney cancer.

V usage is TRBV18 and J usage is TRBJ2-7; TRBD1 aligns across 7 bases. In germline, CDR1 is KGHSH, CDR2 LQKENI. The CDR3 is made up of 14 amino acids. V lost 4 bases, J lost 2 bases, and 5 bases stayed unmatched. In nucleotides, the CDR3 is TGTGCCAGCTCACGCAGGGACAGACCCTACGAGCAGTACTTC. Protein sequence: CASSRRDRPYEQYF.

The chain is built from TRBV2 and TRBJ2-5; TRBD1 aligns across 8 bases. V shed 6 bases, J shed 2 bases, and the junction held 5 bases outside the gene matches. CDR1 SNHLY and CDR2 FYNNEI come from the germline V gene. This CDR3 spans 14 amino acids. The CDR3 sequence is CASRPRGPQETQYF. The CDR3 bases are TGTGCCAGCAGACCCAGGGGGCCTCAAGAGACCCAGTACTTC.

This chain connects TRBV9 to TRBJ2-3; D not resolved. Germline V lookup: CDR1 SGDLS, CDR2 YYNGEE. V dropped 0 bases and J dropped 0 bases, with 5 bases sitting between them. The CDR3 covers 14 residues. CDR3 DNA: TGTGCCAGCAGCGTAGGGGGAAGCACAGATACGCAGTATTTT. This encodes CASSVGGSTDTQYF. Filled out from reference TRBV9 and TRBJ2-3, the complete variable domain reads DSGVTQTPKHLITATGQRVTLRCSPRSGDLSVYWYQQSLDQGLQFLIQYYNGEERAKGNILERFSAQQFPDLHSELNLSSLELGDSALYFCASSVGGSTDTQYFGPGTRLTVL.

CDR3 amino acids: CASSLGRASSYEQYF. The CDR3 nucleotides read TGTGCCAGCAGCTTGGGGAGGGCTAGCTCCTACGAGCAGTACTTC. This rearrangement joins TRBV5-5 to TRBJ2-7, with a possible D match to TRBD2 (6 bases). The CDR3 is made up of 15 amino acids. Germline V CDR1 and CDR2: SGHKS, YYEKEE (reference sequence). V shed 0 bases and J shed 0 bases, with 10 bases lying between them.

This chain joins TRBV13 and TRBJ1-3, with D unclear. The CDR3 is 13 residues long. In germline, CDR1 is PRHDT, CDR2 FYEKMQ (reference sequence). Trimming stripped 5 bases from V and 6 bases from J, with 11 bases between. CDR3 nucleotide sequence: TGTGCCAGCAGCCCCGGAAGAAAAAACACCATATATTTT. Residues: CASSPGRKNTIYF.

The CDR3 coding sequence is TGTGCCAGCAGCGGTGGGACTAGCGGGGGCCCCACAGATACGCAGTATTTT. This gives the protein CASSGGTSGGPTDTQYF. V usage is TRBV9 and J usage is TRBJ2-3; 14 nucleotides match TRBD2. The germline gives CDR1 SGDLS, CDR2 YYNGEE. The junction had 5 bases not matched to a gene; V was cut back by 3 bases and J by 2 bases. The CDR3 runs to 17 residues.

The chain carries TRBV9 and TRBJ2-7, with D possibly TRBD2 on 6 matching bases. Per the germline V gene, CDR1 is SGDLS and CDR2 is YYNGEE. V shed 0 bases and J shed 2 bases, with 15 bases lying between them. The CDR3 has 16 residues. CDR3 coding DNA: TGTGCCAGCAGCGTAGGTCCCGGGACGGGGGCCTACGAGCAGTACTTC. Encoded protein: CASSVGPGTGAYEQYF.

The chain employs TRBV7-6 and TRBJ2-5; 11 bases align to TRBD1. This CDR3 is built from 13 residues. Trimming took 5 bases from V and 5 from J; bases not matched to a gene: 1. Germline CDR1 is SGHVS and CDR2 is FNYEAQ. The chain's CDR3 is CASSGTGGETQYF. The CDR3 coding sequence is TGTGCCAGCAGCGGGACAGGGGGGGAGACCCAGTACTTC.

The gene calls are TRBV4-1 and TRBJ1-4; possibly TRBD1 for D (6 bases). Germline V CDR1 and CDR2: MGHRA, YSYEKL. With 1 base removed from V and 5 bases from J, the gap between germline ends came to 14 bases. The CDR3 consists of 16 residues. The CDR3: CASSQVRGQRNEKLFF. The CDR3 DNA is TGCGCCAGCAGCCAAGTACGGGGGCAGAGGAATGAAAAACTGTTTTTT.

This clone was detected once. The V and J genes are TRBV15 and TRBJ1-1; D is perhaps TRBD1 (5 bases). This CDR3 is 16 amino acids long. Trimming pared 4 bases from V and 3 bases from J, leaving 18 bases between. In germline, CDR1 is LNHNV, CDR2 YYDKDF (reference sequence). As DNA, the CDR3 is TGTGCCACCAGCATGATCGCAGGGTGGCCCGACACTGAAGCTTTCTTT. Amino acid sequence: CATSMIAGWPDTEAFF.

The chain has TRBV7-9 and TRBJ2-7; 10 nucleotides line up with TRBD2. CDR1 SEHNR and CDR2 FQNEAQ come from the germline V gene (reference sequence). There are 15 residues in the CDR3. Germline trimming cut 5 bases from V and 2 bases from J; bases unmatched to any gene: 6. The CDR3 DNA sequence: TGTGCCAGCAGCCCCGTAGCGGGAGGTCCCTACGAGCAGTACTTC. Its translation is CASSPVAGGPYEQYF. The whole variable domain, filled in from reference TRBV7-9 and TRBJ2-7, reads DTGVSQNPRHKITKRGQNVTFRCDPISEHNRLYWYRQTLGQGPEFLTYFQNEAQLEKSRLLSDRFSAERPKGSFSTLEIQRTEQGDSAMYLCASSPVAGGPYEQYFGPGTRLTVT.

The chain uses TRBV27 and TRBJ2-7, with TRBD2 matching 10 bases. Germline V gives CDR1 MNHEY, CDR2 SMNVEV (reference sequence). The CDR3 contains 15 residues. The V segment lost 5 bases and the J segment 6 bases; nucleotides outside the gene matches: 10. CDR3 region: CASSPTQRGGSEQYF. CDR3 nucleotide sequence: TGTGCCAGCAGTCCAACTCAGCGGGGGGGGTCCGAGCAGTACTTC.

The chain links TRBV4-1 to TRBJ2-7; D might be TRBD1 (5 bases). The V gene's germline CDR1 is MGHRA and CDR2 YSYEKL. The CDR3 runs to 14 residues. The V end lost 6 bases, the J end lost 4 bases, and 16 bases lay between the germline ends. CDR3 nucleotide sequence: TGCGCCAGCAGTCAGACAGATACAGCTTACGAGCAGTACTTC. Protein sequence: CASSQTDTAYEQYF.

This chain links TRBV10-3 with TRBJ2-1, with D possibly being TRBD1 (7 bases). Germline V CDR1 and CDR2: ENHRY, SYGVKD. The CDR3 is 12 residues long. V lost 10 bases and J 8 bases, leaving 15 bases between the germline ends. The CDR3 DNA reads as TGTGCCACCCAGGGGGAGGATCATGAGCAGTTCTTC. This sequence encodes CATQGEDHEQFF.

In this sample, this clone turned up once. This rearrangement joins TRBV18 to TRBJ2-2; perhaps TRBD1 as D (6 bases). The V gene lost 3 bases and the J gene lost 2 bases, with 10 bases spanning the gap. Germline CDR1 is KGHSH and CDR2 is LQKENI. This CDR3 is built from 15 residues. CDR3 sequence reads: CASSPTGSNTGELFF. CDR3 sequence (DNA): TGTGCCAGCTCACCGACAGGCTCCAACACCGGGGAGCTGTTTTTT.

The chain has TRBV6-1 and TRBJ1-5; tentatively, D is TRBD1 (6 bases). Germline CDR1 is MNHNS and CDR2 is SASEGT. CDR3 length: 15 amino acids. Trimming left V 4 bases short and J 4 bases short, with 14 bases between. As DNA, the CDR3 is TGTGCCAGCAGTGTGATAGAGGGGGGTAATCAGCCCCAGCATTTT. Translating gives CASSVIEGGNQPQHF.

The gene calls are TRBV4-3 and TRBJ2-7, with D perhaps TRBD1 (5 bases). This CDR3 region has 12 residues. Germline V CDR1 and CDR2: LGHNA, YSLEER. The V end was cut by 0 bases, the J end by 8 bases, with 8 bases between. CDR3 residues: CASSQDWGKQYF. The CDR3 DNA follows: TGCGCCAGCAGCCAAGATTGGGGCAAGCAGTACTTC.

CDR3 nucleotides: TGTGCCAGCAGCGTAGGAAATAAGGGACGACGACATGAAGGCTACACCTTC. Translated: CASSVGNKGRRHEGYTF. The V call is TRBV9, the J call TRBJ1-2; maybe TRBD1 (5 bases). The CDR3 contains 17 residues. CDR1 and CDR2 (germline): SGDLS, YYNGEE. V was cut by 0 bases and J by 8 bases, with 23 bases left in between.

The V and J genes are TRBV27 and TRBJ2-1, with 10 bases fitting TRBD1. This CDR3 comprises 16 residues. Losses at the gene ends were 5 bases for V and 7 bases for J; bases not matched to a gene: 11. CDR1 is MNHEY and CDR2 is SMNVEV in the germline V gene (reference sequence). Written as DNA, the CDR3 is TGTGCCAGCAGTCCCACCGGGACAGGGGAGTCTAATGAGCAGTTCTTC. Translated: CASSPTGTGESNEQFF.

The chain has TRBV4-3 and TRBJ2-1; 10 bases agree with TRBD2. The CDR3 is 16 amino acids. Per germline, CDR1 LGHNA and CDR2 YSLEER. The junction had 3 bases not matched to a gene; V was cut back by 0 bases and J by 4 bases. The CDR3: CASSQEEAGGYNEQFF. For the CDR3, the DNA is TGCGCCAGCAGCCAAGAAGAAGCGGGAGGGTACAATGAGCAGTTCTTC.

The rearrangement links TRBV4-2 to TRBJ2-7, with 9 bases identical to TRBD2. Germline CDR1 LGHNA, CDR2 YNFKEQ. The CDR3 covers 16 residues. The J segment lost 5 bases and the V segment lost 4 bases, leaving 12 bases of the junction unmatched. The CDR3 region has the DNA TGTGCCAGCAGCCCCGATGGCGGGAGGGCCGGCCACGAGCAGTACTTC. This translates into CASSPDGGRAGHEQYF.

The chain couples TRBV10-2 to TRBJ2-2, with 8 bases matching TRBD2. The V gene's germline CDR1 is WSHSY and CDR2 SAAADI. V dropped 7 bases and J dropped 4; count of bases not matched to a gene: 5. This CDR3 is 14 amino acids long. This CDR3 is CASTPGGVTGELFF. The DNA of the CDR3 is TGCGCCAGCACTCCCGGGGGGGTCACCGGGGAGCTGTTTTTT.

This clone appeared a few times. The J gene is TRBJ1-2, the V gene TRBV6-4; D is undetermined. Germline CDR1 is MRHNA and CDR2 is SNTAGT. V was clipped by 0 bases and J by 8 bases, with 7 bases between them. This CDR3 spans 12 amino acids. The CDR3, as DNA: TGTGCCAGCAGTGACTCAGTGTCCGGCTACACCTTC. Translated: CASSDSVSGYTF.

The chain has TRBV9 and TRBJ2-3; D may be TRBD2 (5 bases). Trimming stripped 3 bases from V and 4 bases from J, with 6 bases between. The CDR3 extends over 12 amino acids. The germline V gene has CDR1 SGDLS and CDR2 YYNGEE. CDR3 loop: CASSDGADTQYF. CDR3 sequence (DNA): TGTGCCAGCAGCGACGGGGCAGATACGCAGTATTTT.

The V and J genes are TRBV5-1 and TRBJ2-1, with 14 bases matching TRBD2. Germline values: CDR1 SGHRS, CDR2 YFSETQ. With V trimmed by 0 bases and J by 8 bases, 4 bases remained unmatched. This CDR3 contains 16 residues. The CDR3 here is CASSLAGTSGGDEQFF. CDR3 nucleotide sequence: TGCGCCAGCAGCTTGGCAGGGACTAGCGGGGGCGATGAGCAGTTCTTC.

V usage is TRBV5-1 and J usage is TRBJ2-7; D is undetermined. CDR3 length: 13 residues. Germline values: CDR1 SGHRS, CDR2 YFSETQ. V lost 2 bases and J lost 3, with 9 bases in between. The CDR3 spells CASSFARDYEQYF. CDR3 nucleotides: TGCGCCAGCAGCTTTGCACGAGACTACGAGCAGTACTTC. Supplemented by reference TRBV5-1 and TRBJ2-7, the full variable domain reads KAGVTQTPRYLIKTRGQQVTLSCSPISGHRSVSWYQQTPGQGLQFLFEYFSETQRNKGNFPGRFSGRQFSNSRSEMNVSTLELGDSALYLCASSFARDYEQYFGPGTRLTVT.

This clone was seen a single time. The V gene is TRBV5-4, the J gene TRBJ1-2; D perhaps matches TRBD1 (5 bases). V was trimmed by 4 bases and J by 3 bases, leaving 10 bases between them. CDR3 length equals 13 residues. In germline, CDR1 is SGHNT, CDR2 YYREEE (reference sequence). CDR3 loop: CASSPVGDYGYTF. The CDR3 DNA reads as TGTGCCAGCAGCCCCGTGGGGGACTATGGCTACACCTTC.

The V and J genes are TRBV11-2 and TRBJ1-2; D perhaps matches TRBD1 (5 bases). This CDR3 spans 19 amino acids. Germline V CDR1 and CDR2: SGHAT, FQNNGV. V was shortened by 5 bases and J by 0 bases, with 25 bases between the two germline ends. The CDR3 DNA reads as TGTGCCAGCAGCCCAAGCCTCGACAGTGGGGGGGACGCTAACTATGGCTACACCTTC. The encoded protein is CASSPSLDSGGDANYGYTF.